The 19 T cell receptor beta chains in this list originate from one sample, sequenced in a study of blood T cell repertoires in COVID-19. Generated by immunoSEQ multiplex PCR, the TCRdb table keeps only in-frame clones and is missing some. The repertoire holds some 450,000 clones, with 70% to 90% as singletons. The sample comprised peripheral blood. The receptors shown here come from a woman aged 45-65 years with COVID-19, enrolled during active disease.

The count of this clone is one. The chain employs TRBV4-1 and TRBJ1-3; D gene ambiguous. This CDR3 contains 17 residues. The germline CDR1 and CDR2 sequences are MGHRA and YSYEKL. Trimming pared 1 base from V and 0 bases from J, leaving 13 bases between. This CDR3 is CASSQVVPHFSGNTIYF. DNA of the CDR3: TGCGCCAGCAGCCAAGTAGTCCCCCACTTCTCTGGAAACACCATATATTTT.

V gene TRBV5-4 combines with J gene TRBJ2-5; D unresolved. V was cut by 1 base and J by 4 bases, with 5 bases left in between. The germline V gene encodes CDR1 SGHNT and CDR2 YYREEE (reference sequence). The CDR3 spans 12 residues. The CDR3 DNA sequence: TGTGCCAGCAGCTTGTATTCAGAGACCCAGTACTTC. Translated, it gives CASSLYSETQYF.

This sequence joins TRBV10-3 and TRBJ1-1; TRBD1 matches at 8 bases. Germline CDR1 ENHRY, CDR2 SYGVKD. Germline trimming cut 10 bases from V and 3 bases from J; bases unmatched to any gene: 10. The CDR3 sequence is 14 residues long. CDR3 in amino acids: CASGQGSVYTEAFF. The CDR3 region has the DNA TGTGCCAGCGGACAGGGAAGTGTGTACACTGAAGCTTTCTTT.

DNA for the CDR3: TGTGCCAGCAGCCAATCCGGCTATGGCTACACCTTC. Protein product: CASSQSGYGYTF. This rearrangement joins TRBV14 to TRBJ1-2, with no clear D. In germline, CDR1 is SGHDN, CDR2 FVKESK. This CDR3 is 12 amino acids long. V lost 2 bases, J lost 4 bases, and 5 bases lay in between. The full variable domain, completed using reference TRBV14 and TRBJ1-2, is EAGVTQFPSHSVIEKGQTVTLRCDPISGHDNLYWYRRVMGKEIKFLLHFVKESKQDESGMPNNRFLAERTGGTYSTLKVQPAELEDSGVYFCASSQSGYGYTFGSGTRLTVV.

The chain has TRBV7-9 and TRBJ2-5; D possibly corresponds to TRBD1 (7 bases). Germline values: CDR1 SEHNR, CDR2 FQNEAQ (reference sequence). V was shortened by 5 bases and J by 4 bases, with 17 bases between the two germline ends. The CDR3 runs 15 residues. Here the CDR3 DNA reads TGTGCCAGCAGCCCCAGGGGGGCTTTGGGAGAGACCCAGTACTTC. Translated, it gives CASSPRGALGETQYF.

The chain has TRBV5-1 and TRBJ1-2; a possible D gene is TRBD1 (5 bases). Trimming pared 7 bases from V and 4 bases from J, leaving 11 bases between. CDR3 length equals 12 residues. Germline V gene sequence: CDR1 SGHRS, CDR2 YFSETQ. In DNA, the CDR3 is TGCGCCAGCGGGGAGGGGCTCTATGGCTACACCTTC. Its translation: CASGEGLYGYTF.

The chain joins TRBV28 to TRBJ2-3, with 8 bases matching TRBD2. Trimming at V came to 6 bases and at J to 4 bases, leaving 12 bases not matched to a gene. Germline CDR1 reads MDHEN; CDR2 reads SYDVKM. This CDR3 is 16 amino acids long. CDR3 protein: CASSRAGGVMADTQYF. CDR3 DNA sequence: TGTGCCAGCAGCCGGGCGGGGGGAGTGATGGCAGATACGCAGTATTTT.

V and J are TRBV2 and TRBJ2-1; D might be TRBD1 (5 bases). Germline CDR1 is SNHLY and CDR2 is FYNNEI. There are 16 residues in the CDR3. V lost 0 bases to trimming and J lost 4 bases, with 13 bases between them. The CDR3 sequence: CASSEALGAPYNEQFF. CDR3 DNA: TGTGCCAGCAGTGAAGCGTTAGGGGCACCATACAATGAGCAGTTCTTC. The whole variable domain, filled in from reference TRBV2 and TRBJ2-1, reads EPEVTQTPSHQVTQMGQEVILRCVPISNHLYFYWYRQILGQKVEFLVSFYNNEISEKSEIFDDQFSVERPDGSNFTLKIRSTKLEDSAMYFCASSEALGAPYNEQFFGPGTRLTVL.

This sequence joins TRBV6-6 and TRBJ1-5; 9 nucleotides match TRBD1. The germline V gene has CDR1 MNHNY and CDR2 SVGAGI (reference sequence). The CDR3 length is 15 residues. Trimming at V came to 0 bases and at J to 7 bases, leaving 4 bases not matched to a gene. The CDR3 coding sequence is TGTGCCAGCAGTTACTCGCGACAGGGGGACCAGCCCCAGCATTTT. It codes for CASSYSRQGDQPQHF.

This clone was recorded once. V usage is TRBV5-4 and J usage is TRBJ1-2; D is uncertain. Trimming took off 0 bases at V and 6 bases at J, with 9 bases between the two ends. The CDR3 spans 13 residues. Germline V gene lookup returns CDR1 SGHNT and CDR2 YYREEE (reference sequence). The CDR3 nucleotides are TGTGCCAGCAGCTTGGACATAACAAATGGCTACACCTTC. Translating gives CASSLDITNGYTF.

The genes are TRBV4-2 and TRBJ2-2; D possibly corresponds to TRBD2 (5 bases). Looked up from germline, CDR1 is LGHNA and CDR2 is YNFKEQ. This CDR3 spans 18 amino acids. V was trimmed by 7 bases and J by 3 bases, leaving 24 bases between them. The CDR3 loop reads CASTRDLPGRTYTGELFF. CDR3 nucleotides: TGTGCCAGCACTAGGGATCTCCCAGGACGGACTTACACCGGGGAGCTGTTTTTT.

This clone is a singleton in its sample. The J gene is TRBJ2-2, the V gene TRBV5-1, with D tentatively TRBD1 (6 bases). Trimming removed 0 bases at V and 6 bases at J, with 12 bases between. The CDR3 contains 15 residues. Germline CDR1 SGHRS, CDR2 YFSETQ. CDR3 sequence (DNA): TGCGCCAGCAGCTTGGAACAGGGAAAGGCCGGGGAGCTGTTTTTT. Amino acid sequence: CASSLEQGKAGELFF.

The rearrangement joins TRBV19 to TRBJ1-5; no firm D call. V gave up 3 bases and J gave up 1 base, with 16 bases separating them. Germline V gene data show CDR1 as LNHDA and CDR2 as SQIVND (reference sequence). This CDR3 has 17 residues. The DNA for the CDR3 is TGTGCCAGTAGTATGCTAGTATCCGGTAGGAGCAATCAGCCCCAGCATTTT. Protein product: CASSMLVSGRSNQPQHF.

The V call is TRBV9, the J call TRBJ1-1; possibly TRBD1 for D (6 bases). The CDR3 sequence is 15 residues long. Deletions cut 3 bases from V and 1 base from J, with 13 bases between. CDR1 and CDR2 (germline): SGDLS, YYNGEE. The CDR3, as DNA: TGTGCCAGCAGCGCGCTAACAGGGAGGAACACTGAAGCTTTCTTT. Its protein is CASSALTGRNTEAFF.

The chain links TRBV7-2 to TRBJ1-2; possibly TRBD1 for D (6 bases). The V and J ends lost 5 bases and 4 bases respectively, with 14 bases between them. The CDR3 is 14 amino acids. Germline CDR1 is SGHTA and CDR2 is FQGNSA. For the CDR3, the DNA is TGTGCCAGCAGCAATCAGGGGAACCTCTATGGCTACACCTTC. Its protein product is CASSNQGNLYGYTF.

J is TRBJ2-3 and V is TRBV3-1 (or the pseudogene TRBV3-2); TRBD2 matches 7 bases. Germline V gene data show CDR1 as LGHDT and CDR2 as YNNKEL (reference sequence). With V trimmed by 1 base and J by 3 bases, 10 bases remained unmatched. The CDR3 is made up of 17 amino acids. CDR3: CASSQAGSGLKTDTQYF. The CDR3 DNA follows: TGTGCCAGCAGCCAAGCGGGTAGCGGGCTTAAGACAGATACGCAGTATTTT.

The V call is TRBV6-5, the J call TRBJ1-3; 7 bases align to TRBD1. Germline V gene lookup returns CDR1 MNHEY and CDR2 SVGAGI. V lost 7 bases and J lost 8; bases outside the gene matches: 14. The CDR3 extends over 15 amino acids. CDR3 sequence reads: CASTIDRDLWDTIYF. CDR3 DNA sequence: TGTGCCAGCACTATAGACAGGGACCTTTGGGACACCATATATTTT.

The rearrangement links TRBV6-1 to TRBJ2-7; TRBD1 agrees at 10 bases. The CDR3 is made up of 12 amino acids. The trim removed 5 bases at V and 12 bases at J, leaving 7 bases unmatched. Germline CDR1 MNHNS, CDR2 SASEGT. The CDR3 region has the DNA TGTGCCAGCAGTCCCGGGACAGGGGATCCGTACTTC. This gives the protein CASSPGTGDPYF.

Notes on this clone: The junction shows a germline mismatch at one end, possibly a read error. The chain recombines TRBV19 with TRBJ1-6, with 8 positions matching TRBD1. The CDR3 is 15 residues long. Germline V gene sequence: CDR1 LNHDA, CDR2 SQIVND (reference sequence). The CDR3 region is CASSRTGSHNSPLHF. In DNA, the CDR3 is TGTGCCAGCAGTAGGACAGGGAGCCATAATTCACCCCTCCACTTT.